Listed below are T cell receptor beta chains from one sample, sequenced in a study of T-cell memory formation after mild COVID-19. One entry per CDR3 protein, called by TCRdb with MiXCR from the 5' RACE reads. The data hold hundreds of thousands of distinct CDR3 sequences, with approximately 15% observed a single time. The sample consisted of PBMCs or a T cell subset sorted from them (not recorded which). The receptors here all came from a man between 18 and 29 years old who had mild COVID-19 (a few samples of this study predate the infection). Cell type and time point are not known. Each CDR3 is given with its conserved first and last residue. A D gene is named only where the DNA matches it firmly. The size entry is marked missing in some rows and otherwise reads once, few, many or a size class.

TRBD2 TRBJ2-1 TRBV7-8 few TGTGCCAGCAGCCGCGCCCCGGGACTAGCCTACAATGAGCAGTTCTTC CASSRAPGLAYNEQFF
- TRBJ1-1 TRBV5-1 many TGCGCCAGCAGCTTGGACACTGAAGCTTTCTTT CASSLDTEAFF
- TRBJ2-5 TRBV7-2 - TGTGCCAGCACTCTGGGGCGGGACGTGGGTCCCCAGTACTTC CASTLGRDVGPQYF
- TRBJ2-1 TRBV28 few TGTGCCAGCAGCTCCCCCTCGACAAACAATGAGCAGTTCTTC CASSSPSTNNEQFF
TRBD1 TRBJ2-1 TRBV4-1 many TGCGCCAGCAGCCAAGAGGACAGGAGCTACAATGAGCAGTTCTTC CASSQEDRSYNEQFF
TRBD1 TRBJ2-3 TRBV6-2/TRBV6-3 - TGTGCCAGCAGTGCCCCGGGACAGGGGCATCTTTTT CASSAPGQGHLF
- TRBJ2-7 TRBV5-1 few TGCGCCAGCAGCCCCTTGGACATCTCCTACGAGCAGTACTTC CASSPLDISYEQYF
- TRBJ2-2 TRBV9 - TGTGCCAGCAGCGTAGCTGCGAACACCGGGGAGCTGTTTTTT CASSVAANTGELFF
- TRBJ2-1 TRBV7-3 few TGTGCCAGCAGCTTACAGGGAGCTGAGCAGTTCTTC CASSLQGAEQFF
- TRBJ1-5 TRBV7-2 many TGTGCCAGCAGCTTAGCTCTGAATAGCAATCAGCCCCAGCATTTT CASSLALNSNQPQHF
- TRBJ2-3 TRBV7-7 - TGTGCCAGCAGCCTATACTATGAGGATACGCAGTATTTT CASSLYYEDTQYF
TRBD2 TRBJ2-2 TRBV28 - TGTGCCAGCAGCGCTCAGGCGGGGGCGAACACCGGGGAGCTGTTTTTT CASSAQAGANTGELFF
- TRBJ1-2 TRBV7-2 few TGTGCCAGCAGCTCGAACGGGGGAAACTATGGCTACACCTTC CASSSNGGNYGYTF
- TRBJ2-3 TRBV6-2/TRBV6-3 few TGTGCCAGCAGTGCTGACAGGTCGCAGTATTTT CASSADRSQYF
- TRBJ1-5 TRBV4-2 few TGTGCCAGCAGCCAAGCACACCTCAATCAGCCCCAGCATTTT CASSQAHLNQPQHF
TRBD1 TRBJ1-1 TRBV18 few TGTGCCAGCTCACCAGAAACAGGGGCGAGAACTGAAGCTTTCTTT CASSPETGARTEAFF
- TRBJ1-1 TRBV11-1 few TGTGCCAGCAGCCTAGGACCCTCCTTGGACACTGAAGCTTTCTTT CASSLGPSLDTEAFF
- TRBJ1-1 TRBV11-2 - TGTGCCAGCAGCCTAAACAGCAGGGGTGAAGCTTTCTTT CASSLNSRGEAFF
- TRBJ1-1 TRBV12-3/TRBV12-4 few TGTGCCAGCAGCTCCTCGGGGCGGCCTGAAGCTTTCTTT CASSSSGRPEAFF
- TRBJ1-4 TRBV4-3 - TGCGCCAGCAGCCAAGTCCGAACAGTCAATGAAAAACTGTTTTTT CASSQVRTVNEKLFF
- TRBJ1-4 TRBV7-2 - TGTGCCAGCAGCTTATCTGGGGGTATGATTGGAAAACTGTTTTTT CASSLSGGMIGKLFF
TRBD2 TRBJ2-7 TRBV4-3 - TGCGCCAGCAGCCAAGATCATCAGCGGGGGGCCGTTCTCTACGAGCAGTACTTC CASSQDHQRGAVLYEQYF
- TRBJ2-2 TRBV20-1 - TGCAGTGCCCTGGACCACAACAAACCCGGGGAGCTGTTTTTT CSALDHNKPGELFF
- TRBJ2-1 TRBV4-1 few TGCGCCAGCAGCCAAGATCAACTGGGGAACAATGAGCAGTTCTTC CASSQDQLGNNEQFF